This section outlines one T cell receptor (beta chain) sequence together with its context. This CDR3 region has 14 residues. Germline CDR1 and CDR2: DFQATT and SNEGSKA (reference sequence). Trimming pared 3 bases from V and 6 bases from J, leaving 17 bases between. The data were taken from a study of blood T cell repertoires in COVID-19. In the source study's methods: Estimated nucleated cell counts came from reference gene primer amplification. TCRdb keeps only in-frame clones here, not all; method: immunoSEQ multiplex PCR. The DNA gave D and trimming, while V, J and clone size come from that table. Of around 230,000 clones in the sample, roughly 89% were seen once.

The sequence came from a man younger than 30 with acute COVID-19. The chain joins TRBV20-1 to TRBJ1-1; TRBD1 might be the D (6 bases). Sequencing was done on a sample of PBMCs or T cells enriched from blood (not recorded which). Here the CDR3 DNA reads TGCAGTGCTAGTAGGGGGACTAAGGGCGCTGAAGCTTTCTTT. Protein: CSASRGTKGAEAFF.